These 17 T cell receptor beta chains originate from one sample sequenced in a study of yellow fever vaccine responses in identical twins (dated by TCRdb to 2016 to 2019). The library relied on RT-PCR. Sequencing used an Illumina HiSeq 2500. TCRdb trimmed public reads at Q25 via fastp, called clones via MiXCR and kept in-frame beta chains. Each CDR3 protein gets just one entry, which takes the most common genes and DNA from the rows behind it. The sample data list approximately 13,000 distinct CDR3 sequences, and 84% of these were observed just once. The ten largest clonotypes hold about 1.5% of the sample. The input for sequencing was T cells from blood (PBMCs), unsorted or a sorted subset (not recorded which), taken before or after yellow fever vaccination (not recorded which). These receptors were taken from a woman aged 18-35 years who received the yellow fever vaccine. Donor details come from another sample of the same person, matched by shared clones.

The chain combines TRBV19 with TRBJ2-1; possibly TRBD1 or TRBD2 for D (5 bases each). The CDR3 is 16 residues long. Trimming left V 8 bases short and J 6 bases short, with 23 bases between. Germline V lookup: CDR1 LNHDA, CDR2 SQIVND (reference sequence). The CDR3 region is CASLSTGTGRFNEQFF. In DNA form, the CDR3 reads TGTGCCAGTCTTTCAACCGGGACGGGTAGGTTCAATGAGCAGTTCTTC.

The genes are TRBV12-3 or TRBV12-4 and TRBJ2-3; possible D gene TRBD1, 6 bases. V gave up 4 bases and J gave up 2 bases, with 16 bases separating them. The CDR3 extends over 16 amino acids. The CDR3 nucleotides are TGTGCCAGCAGTTCTACAGGGCGAGGGGCCACAGATACGCAGTATTTT. Protein product: CASSSTGRGATDTQYF.

J is TRBJ2-3 and V is TRBV9; 10 bases map to TRBD2. The CDR3 contains 15 residues. V gave up 4 bases and J gave up 2 bases; unmatched junction bases: 4. Looked up from germline, CDR1 is SGDLS and CDR2 is YYNGEE. This CDR3 reads CASSNSGGITDTQYF. DNA of the CDR3: TGTGCCAGCAGCAATAGCGGGGGGATCACAGATACGCAGTATTTT.

The chain is built from TRBV12-3 or TRBV12-4 and TRBJ2-1; D unclear. CDR3 length: 13 residues. The V end lost 3 bases, the J end lost 8 bases, and 11 bases lay between the germline ends. Here the CDR3 DNA reads TGTGCCAGCAGTTTGATGCCTGAAGATGAGCAGTTCTTC. Translated: CASSLMPEDEQFF.

This chain uses TRBV19 with TRBJ1-5, with 12 bases that match TRBD1. Germline V gene lookup returns CDR1 LNHDA and CDR2 SQIVND (reference sequence). This CDR3 has 15 amino acids. V lost 3 bases to trimming and J lost 6 bases; unmatched junction nucleotides: 3. CDR3 nucleotide sequence: TGTGCCAGTAGTATTGGGACAGGGGGCGGTCAGCCCCAGCATTTT. It codes for CASSIGTGGGQPQHF.

The CDR3, as DNA: TGTGCCAGCTCACCGCGGACAGGGGATTGGTCAGATACGCAGTATTTT. Its protein is CASSPRTGDWSDTQYF. The J gene is TRBJ2-3, the V gene TRBV18; TRBD1 matches at 9 bases. J was trimmed by 4 bases and V by 3 bases; bases with no gene match: 8. Germline V gene data show CDR1 as KGHSH and CDR2 as LQKENI. There are 16 residues in the CDR3.

The chain is built from TRBV5-5 and TRBJ1-1; D is possibly TRBD1 (5 bases). The CDR3 has 15 residues. CDR1 and CDR2 from the germline V gene are SGHKS and YYEKEE (reference sequence). Trimming shortened V by 2 bases and J by 1 base, and 12 bases separated the two germline ends. The CDR3 region is CASSLEGRPNTEAFF. The CDR3 DNA follows: TGTGCCAGCAGCTTAGAGGGACGGCCGAACACTGAAGCTTTCTTT. The variable domain in full, with the rest retrieved from reference TRBV5-5 and TRBJ1-1, is DAGVTQSPTHLIKTRGQQVTLRCSPISGHKSVSWYQQVLGQGPQFIFQYYEKEERGRGNFPDRFSARQFPNYSSELNVNALLLGDSALYLCASSLEGRPNTEAFFGQGTRLTVV.

For the CDR3, the DNA is TGTGCCAGCAGCCTTGGGTCTACCGAACTTGAGACCCAGTACTTC. It yields the protein CASSLGSTELETQYF. The chain joins TRBV12-3 or TRBV12-4 to TRBJ2-5; D call uncertain. There are 15 residues in the CDR3. The V gene lost 6 bases and the J gene lost 5 bases, with 19 bases spanning the gap.

Written as DNA, the CDR3 is TGTGCCAGCAGCTTAGGGGAGACAGGACGCGAGCAGTACTTC. Residues: CASSLGETGREQYF. J is TRBJ2-7 and V is TRBV11-1; tentative D call: TRBD1 (6 bases). The CDR3 extends over 14 amino acids. Germline CDR1 and CDR2: SGHAT and FQDESV (reference sequence). Trimming left V 1 base short and J 6 bases short, with 13 bases between.

This sequence joins TRBV11-2 and TRBJ2-7; 12 bases are shared with TRBD1. The V gene end was trimmed by 4 bases and the J gene end by 6 bases; junction bases not matched to a gene: 7. The CDR3 is 15 amino acids. The germline V gene encodes CDR1 SGHAT and CDR2 FQNNGV. The CDR3 here is CASSYRDRGRSEQYF. The DNA for the CDR3 is TGTGCCAGCAGCTACCGGGACAGGGGGCGGTCCGAGCAGTACTTC. The whole variable domain, filled in from reference TRBV11-2 and TRBJ2-7, reads EAGVAQSPRYKIIEKRQSVAFWCNPISGHATLYWYQQILGQGPKLLIQFQNNGVVDDSQLPKDRFSAERLKGVDSTLKIQPAKLEDSAVYLCASSYRDRGRSEQYFGPGTRLTVT.

This clonotype was detected a few times. The V gene is TRBV12-3 or TRBV12-4, the J gene TRBJ2-7; D is uncertain. The CDR3 consists of 14 residues. Trimming left V 5 bases short and J 4 bases short, with 15 bases between. As DNA, the CDR3 is TGTGCCAGCAGTCCCTTAGATAATACGTACGAGCAGTACTTC. Its translation: CASSPLDNTYEQYF.

V and J are TRBV5-1 and TRBJ2-1; D gene uncertain. The length of the CDR3 is 13 residues. The V end lost 0 bases, the J end lost 4 bases, and 5 bases lay between the germline ends. CDR1 is SGHRS, CDR2 YFSETQ, per germline. This CDR3 is CASSLDDYNEQFF. CDR3 sequence (DNA): TGCGCCAGCAGCTTGGACGATTACAATGAGCAGTTCTTC.

V is TRBV29-1 and J is TRBJ2-1; no definite D call. This CDR3 comprises 13 residues. Trimming took 3 bases from V and 6 from J, leaving 12 bases between them. Germline V CDR1 and CDR2: SQVTM, ANQGSEA. In DNA, the CDR3 is TGCAGCGTTGACCTGGCGGCTACCAATGAGCAGTTCTTC. Translated, it gives CSVDLAATNEQFF.

The chain combines TRBV27 with TRBJ1-3; D unclear. The germline CDR1 and CDR2 sequences are MNHEY and SMNVEV (reference sequence). The CDR3 has 14 residues. Trimming took 2 bases from V and 3 from J, leaving 8 bases between them. CDR3 in DNA: TGTGCCAGCAGTTTAACTGGGTTTGGAAACACCATATATTTT. As protein: CASSLTGFGNTIYF.

This chain connects TRBV20-1 to TRBJ2-1; D not resolved. The V gene lost 3 bases and the J gene lost 2 bases, with 2 bases spanning the gap. CDR1 is DFQATT and CDR2 is SNEGSKA in the germline V gene (reference sequence). The CDR3 extends over 11 amino acids. CDR3 DNA: TGCAGTGCTAGCACCTACAATGAGCAGTTCTTC. Translating gives CSASTYNEQFF.

This clonotype was seen a single time. The chain has TRBV27 and TRBJ1-2; D unclear. This CDR3 spans 13 amino acids. Trimming took 6 bases from V and 5 from J, leaving 13 bases between them. Germline CDR1 MNHEY, CDR2 SMNVEV (reference sequence). The DNA for the CDR3 is TGTGCCAGCAGCCTCTCGACGGGGTATGGCTACACCTTC. Its translation: CASSLSTGYGYTF.

CDR3 nucleotide sequence: TGTGCCAGAAGCCGGACTACTGAAGAGACCCAGTACTTC. It specifies CARSRTTEETQYF. J is TRBJ2-5 and V is TRBV5-3, with D possibly TRBD2 on 6 matching bases. TRBV5-3 is filed as an ORF, its function uncertain. V was clipped by 4 bases and J by 3 bases, with 10 bases between them. The CDR3 runs 13 residues.